This entry describes one T cell receptor (beta chain). Its target is not known. The PCR was carried out with 60 Vbeta primers and 13 Jbeta primers. Sequenced by immunoSEQ multiplex PCR; TCRdb stores in-frame clones only, minus some. The sample contains under 150,000 clones, approximately 80% of which appear only once. CDR3 length equals 15 residues. J lost 7 bases, V lost 5 bases, and 11 bases had no gene match. In germline, CDR1 is PRHDT, CDR2 FYEKMQ (reference sequence). This entry comes from a study of cytomegalovirus exposure and HLA in healthy donors. The study, taken as a whole, reports: It was likely that a cluster of highly shared sequence variants was a sequencing artifact.

Nominally healthy donors were sampled, though unrecorded immune exposures were likely. This sequence originates from a male donor in good health and CMV-seronegative. The chain links TRBV13 to TRBJ2-1, with 7 bases that match TRBD2. The sequencing sample was made of PBMCs. CDR3 in DNA: TGTGCCAGCAGCGCCAGGGTAGCGGGTGGGAATGAGCAGTTCTTC. Translation: CASSARVAGGNEQFF.